This T cell receptor beta chain appears in the sequencing data of a study of shared clonotypes between healthy human individuals. Sorted subsets were amplified in replicate PCRs using 200 ng DNA, around 30,000 T cell genomes. Here immunoSEQ multiplex PCR was the method, and the copy in TCRdb shows in-frame clones only, minus some. The sample lists millions of clones, around 94% occurring once. On this clone: Antigen specificity is unknown. The identical CDR3 is also encoded by other nucleotide sequences in the sample.

General study results and limits: Depth of sequencing was expected to influence donor clonotype sharing. Clonotype sharing across several donors was observed for 4.5% to 6.5% of naive CD4 clonotypes.

With 7 bases removed from V and 2 bases from J, the gap between germline ends came to 9 bases. The germline CDR1 and CDR2 sequences are LNHDA and SQIVND (reference sequence). The CDR3 is made up of 13 amino acids. The receptor was isolated from a man between 18 and 35 years old in good health. V usage is TRBV19 and J usage is TRBJ1-5; D unclear. Specimen: naive CD4+ T cells sorted from blood. Described subset: CD45RA+ positively selected. CDR3 loop: CASTDTGNQPQHF. CDR3 nucleotides: TGTGCCAGTACTGATACGGGCAATCAGCCCCAGCATTTT.